The clone carrying this T cell receptor (beta chain) was seen only a few times. What it binds is not known. Primed by a sample-barcoded 5' primer and a J-beta primer mix, a second PCR proceeded for about 7 to 11 cycles. TCRdb ran MiXCR on the 5' RACE reads and lists one entry per CDR3 protein. The repertoire consists of hundreds of thousands of distinct CDR3 sequences, with 49% occurring once and the leading ten covering roughly 30%. The donors, all healthy, were Caucasians living in Russia, aged about 6 to 90. RNA extraction gave at least 5 micrograms of total RNA per sample. This CDR3 has 18 amino acids. Losses at the gene ends were 0 bases for V and 4 bases for J; bases not matched to a gene: 12. Germline V lookup: CDR1 MNHEY, CDR2 SVGAGI. These data belong to a study of blood T cells in healthy people across ages. Whole-study findings and limits: Compared with aged donors, long-lived donors showed fewer expanded clones, suggesting selection. As age increased, TCR beta diversity per million T cells fell in a roughly linear fashion.

The sequencing sample was made of blood. The chain uses TRBV6-5 and TRBJ2-1; TRBD2 matches 7 bases. This sequence was found in a woman aged 55-70 years in good health. The CDR3 DNA follows: TGTGCCAGCAGTTACTCGTTCGTCACCAGGGACTATTACAATGAGCAGTTCTTC. It codes for CASSYSFVTRDYYNEQFF.